The 25 T cell receptor beta chains reported below all come from one sample, sequenced in a study of T cell clonality in common variable immunodeficiency. TCRdb's table, derived via immunoSEQ multiplex PCR, lists solely in-frame clones and lacks some. The sample holds about 44,000 clones, and no clone turns up only once. The sample was peripheral blood mononuclear cells. Source of these receptors: a person aged 18 to 69 in good health.

This clone occurred many times. With the read ending 3 residues before the CDR3 end, the germline J gene is used to fill in that end. V gene TRBV30 combines with J gene TRBJ1-5; 7 nucleotides line up with TRBD1. This CDR3 has 13 amino acids. CDR1 is GTSNPN, CDR2 SVGIG, per germline (reference sequence). Trimming took 1 base from V and 7 from J; bases not matched to a gene: 4. The CDR3 sequence: CAWSGGGQQPQHF. CDR3 DNA (partial): TGTGCCTGGAGTGGAGGGGGCCAGCAGCCC.

This clone was observed many times. The read ends 3 residues before the CDR3 terminus; that terminus is restored from the germline J gene. The rearrangement links TRBV5-5 to TRBJ1-2; 12 bases fit TRBD1. J gave up 7 bases and V 1 base, and 5 bases lay outside the gene matches. The germline gives CDR1 SGHKS, CDR2 YYEKEE (reference sequence). This CDR3 has 15 amino acids. The sequenced CDR3 bases are TGTGCCAGCAGCTTGACCGGGACAGGGGGCATTGGC. Its translation is CASSLTGTGGIG. The entire CDR3 reads CASSLTGTGGIGYTF.

There are many counts of this clone. The CDR3 end lies 3 residues beyond the end of the read and is filled in from the germline J gene. This chain joins TRBV5-1 and TRBJ2-3; a weak D match, TRBD1 (6 bases). The V gene's germline CDR1 is SGHRS and CDR2 YFSETQ. V was shortened by 7 bases and J by 0 bases, with 21 bases between the two germline ends. The CDR3 runs to 17 residues. The sequenced part of the CDR3 DNA is TGCGCCAGCTCTCTGGGTCTAACAGGGTTTAGCACAGATACG. It translates to CASSLGLTGFSTDT. Given in full, the CDR3 is CASSLGLTGFSTDTQYF.

This clone was found many times. The sequence runs out 3 residues before the end of the CDR3; the remainder is reconstructed from the germline J gene. The V call is TRBV7-2, the J call TRBJ2-1; possible D gene TRBD2, 6 bases. From germline, CDR1 is SGHTA and CDR2 FQGNSA. The V gene lost 5 bases and the J gene lost 9 bases, with 17 bases spanning the gap. CDR3 length: 14 amino acids. The sequenced CDR3 bases are TGTGCCAGCAGCCTCCGACTAGTCGTGGGTGAG. The encoded protein is CASSLRLVVGE. The CDR3 reads in full as CASSLRLVVGEQFF.

Many counts were recorded for this clone. The CDR3 extends 3 residues past the end of the read, so its final part is completed from the germline J gene. The chain recombines TRBV7-2 with TRBJ2-5; D is perhaps TRBD1 (5 bases). V shed 5 bases and J shed 4 bases, with 14 bases lying between them. CDR3 length equals 14 residues. Per the germline V gene, CDR1 is SGHTA and CDR2 is FQGNSA. The CDR3 bases that were read are TGTGCCAGCAGCCCCGGCAGGGCCCCAGAGACC. Protein sequence: CASSPGRAPET. The full CDR3 is CASSPGRAPETQYF.

The sample holds many counts of this clone. From the germline J gene comes the end of the CDR3, since the read stops 3 residues before it. The chain couples TRBV20-1 to TRBJ2-1, with 11 nucleotides matching TRBD2. In germline, CDR1 is DFQATT, CDR2 SNEGSKA (reference sequence). The CDR3 has 15 residues. Germline trimming cut 4 bases from V and 9 bases from J; bases unmatched to any gene: 11. CDR3 DNA, as far as it was read: TGCAGTGCTATAGACTTTAGCGGGAGGGCTGGTGAG. Protein: CSAIDFSGRAGE. From start to end, the CDR3 is CSAIDFSGRAGEQFF.

This clone has ten or more counts. The read comes to an end 3 residues before the CDR3 does, leaving the germline J gene to fill in the end. The chain uses TRBV7-3 and TRBJ2-5; 7 bases agree with TRBD1. The CDR3 spans 13 residues. The V gene end was trimmed by 6 bases and the J gene end by 6 bases; junction bases not matched to a gene: 7. Germline values: CDR1 SGHTA, CDR2 FQGTGA. CDR3 bases read: TGTGCCAGCAGTGTCGCAGGGGGACAGACC. This translates into CASSVAGGQT. The CDR3 as a whole reads CASSVAGGQTQYF.

This clone was seen ten or more times. The read comes to an end 3 residues before the CDR3 does, leaving the germline J gene to fill in the end. The gene calls are TRBV20-1 and TRBJ2-1; 7 bases align to TRBD2. The CDR3 loop spans 17 amino acids. V was pared by 0 bases and J by 0 bases, with 8 bases of the junction left unmatched. Germline V gene sequence: CDR1 DFQATT, CDR2 SNEGSKA (reference sequence). The CDR3 bases that were read are TGCAGTGCTAGAGAGGCCGTAGAGCGGGACTCCTACAATGAG. The encoded protein is CSAREAVERDSYNE. The full CDR3 sequence reads CSAREAVERDSYNEQFF.

The table lists this clone with many counts. The missing CDR3 end, 3 residues past where the read stops, is filled in from the germline J gene. The J gene is TRBJ1-2, the V gene TRBV5-1; D might be TRBD1 (5 bases). The germline gives CDR1 SGHRS, CDR2 YFSETQ. This CDR3 comprises 15 residues. Trimming stripped 6 bases from V and 1 base from J, with 16 bases between. This CDR3 is CASTYRTGDNYGYTF. The covered CDR3 bases are TGCGCCAGCACCTACCGAACAGGTGATAACTATGGC.

This clone was counted at least ten times. The CDR3 goes on 3 residues after the read ends, and that part is filled in from the germline J gene. The rearrangement links TRBV12-5 to TRBJ2-5; D gene unclear. Germline V gene sequence: CDR1 LGHNT, CDR2 FRNRAP. Trimming took off 6 bases at V and 5 bases at J, with 13 bases between the two ends. This CDR3 is built from 13 residues. This CDR3 reads CASGVGVGETQYF. The part of the CDR3 DNA that was read is TGTGCTAGTGGGGTAGGCGTCGGGGAGACC.

This clone was seen ten or more times. The read falls 3 residues short of the CDR3 end, and the missing part is taken from the germline J gene. The gene calls are TRBV5-1 and TRBJ2-1, with 7 bases aligning to TRBD1. This CDR3 comprises 13 residues. V shed 2 bases and J 6 bases; nucleotides not matched to a gene: 2. Germline CDR1 reads SGHRS; CDR2 reads YFSETQ. The CDR3 loop reads CASSFGTANEQFF. CDR3 DNA, as far as it was read: TGCGCCAGCAGCTTTGGGACAGCCAATGAG.

This clone was counted many times. The read ends 3 residues before the CDR3 terminus; that terminus is restored from the germline J gene. The V and J genes are TRBV14 and TRBJ2-5, with 9 bases aligning to TRBD1. The junction had 10 bases not matched to a gene; V was cut back by 3 bases and J by 5 bases. Germline CDR1 is SGHDN and CDR2 is FVKESK. The CDR3 has 16 amino acids. The part of the CDR3 DNA that was read is TGTGCCAGCAGCCAGCTCACGACAGGGGGTTGGGAGACC. This encodes CASSQLTTGGWET. The whole CDR3 sequence reads CASSQLTTGGWETQYF.

This clone was recorded many times. The read halts 3 residues ahead of the CDR3 end, with the missing end drawn from the germline J gene. This chain links TRBV28 with TRBJ1-5, with D uncertain. Germline-derived CDR1 and CDR2 are MDHEN and SYDVKM. The ends were cut back, 0 bases at V and 7 bases at J, with 10 bases in the middle. CDR3 length: 14 amino acids. The sequenced part of the CDR3 DNA is TGTGCCAGCAGTTTATGGACCAAGGGCCAGCCC. Its protein product is CASSLWTKGQP. The full CDR3 reads CASSLWTKGQPQHF.

This clone occurred many times. The read is 3 residues too short to cover the CDR3 end, so that end is filled in from the germline J gene. The genes are TRBV5-1 and TRBJ1-4; 9 bases agree with TRBD1. V shed 4 bases, J shed 3 bases, and the junction held 7 bases outside the gene matches. The length of the CDR3 is 16 residues. From germline, CDR1 is SGHRS and CDR2 YFSETQ. The CDR3 loop is CASSPRQGGSNEKLFF. The sequenced CDR3 bases are TGCGCCAGCAGCCCGAGACAGGGGGGATCTAATGAAAAA.

The sample holds many counts of this clone. The CDR3 end lies 3 residues beyond the end of the read and is filled in from the germline J gene. The chain is built from TRBV4-1 and TRBJ2-2; unclear D gene. The V end lost 1 base, the J end lost 5 bases, and 11 bases lay between the germline ends. Germline V CDR1 and CDR2: MGHRA, YSYEKL. This CDR3 region has 15 residues. The sequenced CDR3 bases are TGCGCCAGCAGCCAAGCAATCAGAACAACCGGGGAG. Translated: CASSQAIRTTGE. The full CDR3 protein reads CASSQAIRTTGELFF.

This clone was counted many times. The CDR3 loop is CASRKIRGYNEQFF. The sequenced part of the CDR3 DNA is TGTGCCAGCAGAAAAATCCGGGGCTACAATGAG. The chain recombines TRBV11-2 with TRBJ2-1, with D maybe TRBD2 (5 bases). The read falls 3 residues short of the CDR3 end, and the missing part is taken from the germline J gene. Germline V gives CDR1 SGHAT, CDR2 FQNNGV. CDR3 size: 14 residues. V was clipped by 6 bases and J by 3 bases, with 12 bases between them.

Ten or more counts support this clone. The read halts 3 residues ahead of the CDR3 end, with the missing end drawn from the germline J gene. This rearrangement joins TRBV6-2 or TRBV6-3 to TRBJ1-2, with 9 bases matching TRBD1. CDR1 and CDR2 from the germline V gene are MNHEY and SVGEGT. The CDR3 loop spans 12 amino acids. CDR3 loop: CASSHRGLGYTF. CDR3 bases read: TGTGCCAGCAGCCACAGGGGGCTGGGC.

This clone was observed at least ten times. The CDR3 is cut off 3 residues early in the read; its end comes from the germline J gene. V is TRBV20-1 and J is TRBJ2-3; 7 bases fit TRBD2. Germline lookup yields CDR1 DFQATT and CDR2 SNEGSKA (reference sequence). The CDR3 has 15 residues. J lost 6 bases, V lost 8 bases, and 17 bases had no gene match. The covered CDR3 bases are TGCAGTACCTCCTCCAGCGGGGTTCCCTCGGATACG. Its translation is CSTSSSGVPSDT. The full CDR3 protein is CSTSSSGVPSDTQYF.

This clone was picked up many times. The read is 3 residues too short to cover the CDR3 end, so that end is filled in from the germline J gene. The J gene is TRBJ1-2, the V gene TRBV12-3 or TRBV12-4; 7 nucleotides agree with TRBD1. CDR3 length: 15 residues. V trimming: 0 bases; J trimming: 4 bases; junction bases outside the gene matches: 5. The DNA read from the CDR3 is TGTGCCAGCAGTTTAGCGCAGGGGGTCTTCTATGGC. Its protein product is CASSLAQGVFYG. The complete CDR3 sequence is CASSLAQGVFYGYTF.

This clone was recorded many times. The CDR3 end lies 3 residues beyond the end of the read and is filled in from the germline J gene. The chain employs TRBV18 and TRBJ2-1; TRBD1 is a possible D gene (5 bases). From germline, CDR1 is KGHSH and CDR2 LQKENI. There are 13 residues in the CDR3. V was pared by 6 bases and J by 4 bases, with 10 bases between. CDR3 in amino acids: CASSRDRYNEQFF. CDR3 bases read: TGTGCCAGCTCCCGAGACAGATACAATGAG.

This clone was seen ten or more times. With the read ending 3 residues before the CDR3 end, the germline J gene is used to fill in that end. This chain uses TRBV19 with TRBJ1-1; unclear D gene. CDR3 size: 12 residues. The germline gives CDR1 LNHDA, CDR2 SQIVND (reference sequence). Trimming stripped 5 bases from V and 3 bases from J, with 7 bases between. The CDR3 here is CASSWQYTEAFF. Incomplete CDR3 DNA: TGTGCCAGTAGTTGGCAGTACACTGAA.

The sample holds many counts of this clone. The read is 3 residues too short to cover the CDR3 end, so that end is filled in from the germline J gene. The chain combines TRBV18 with TRBJ1-2; 7 bases are a match to TRBD1. The germline V gene encodes CDR1 KGHSH and CDR2 LQKENI. The junction had 7 bases not matched to a gene; V was cut back by 2 bases and J by 4 bases. This CDR3 is 15 amino acids long. CDR3 DNA, as far as it was read: TGTGCCAGCTCACCAACAGGGGAGGCGATCTATGGC. Protein: CASSPTGEAIYG. The complete CDR3 sequence is CASSPTGEAIYGYTF.

This clone came up a few times. Coverage ceases 3 residues before the CDR3 finishes, and the germline J gene fills in the end. The chain recombines TRBV20-1 with TRBJ1-5; TRBD1 matches 8 bases. Unmatched junction bases numbered 7, after V lost 4 bases and J lost 5 bases. The CDR3 spans 14 residues. Germline values: CDR1 DFQATT, CDR2 SNEGSKA (reference sequence). CDR3 sequence: CSATGGTSHQPQHF. CDR3 DNA, as far as it was read: TGCAGTGCTACAGGGGGCACTTCGCATCAGCCC.

This clone came up a few times. The CDR3 end falls 3 residues outside the read, so it is completed with the germline J gene. The chain combines TRBV13 with TRBJ1-1; 8 bases fit TRBD1. The CDR3 is 15 amino acids. V shed 0 bases and J 4 bases; nucleotides not matched to a gene: 4. Germline-derived CDR1 and CDR2 are PRHDT and FYEKMQ (reference sequence). Partial CDR3 DNA: TGTGCCAGCAGCTTAGGGGACAGGGCGGGCACTGAA. It specifies CASSLGDRAGTE. The complete CDR3 sequence is CASSLGDRAGTEAFF.

This clone was detected many times. With the read ending 3 residues before the CDR3 end, the germline J gene is used to fill in that end. The rearrangement links TRBV2 to TRBJ2-5; D uncertain. Germline V gene data show CDR1 as SNHLY and CDR2 as FYNNEI. The CDR3 is 13 residues long. V was pared by 4 bases and J by 1 base, with 7 bases between. The CDR3 bases that were read are TGTGCCAGCAGTGGCTACCTCCAAGAGACC. Translation gives CASSGYLQET. The full CDR3 is CASSGYLQETQYF. Complete variable domain (other parts from reference TRBV2 and TRBJ2-5): EPEVTQTPSHQVTQMGQEVILRCVPISNHLYFYWYRQILGQKVEFLVSFYNNEISEKSEIFDDQFSVERPDGSNFTLKIRSTKLEDSAMYFCASSGYLQETQYFGPGTRLLVL.